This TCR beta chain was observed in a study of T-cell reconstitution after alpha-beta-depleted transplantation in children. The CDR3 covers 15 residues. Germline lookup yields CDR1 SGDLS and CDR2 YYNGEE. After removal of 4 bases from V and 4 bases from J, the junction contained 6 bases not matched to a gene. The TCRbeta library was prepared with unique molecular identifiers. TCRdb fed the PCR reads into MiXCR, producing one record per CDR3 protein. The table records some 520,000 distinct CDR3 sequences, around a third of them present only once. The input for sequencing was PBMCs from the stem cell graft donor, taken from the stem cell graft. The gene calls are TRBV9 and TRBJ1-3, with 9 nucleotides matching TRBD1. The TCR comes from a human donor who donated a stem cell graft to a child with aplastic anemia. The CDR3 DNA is TGTGCCAGCAGCCCCCGGACAGGGGAAGGAAACACCATATATTTT. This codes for CASSPRTGEGNTIYF.